The 26 T cell receptor beta chains below were found in one sample sequenced in a study of cytomegalovirus exposure and HLA in healthy donors. With 60 Vbeta and 13 Jbeta primers, the PCR was carried out. This table comes from immunoSEQ multiplex PCR, and its TCRdb copy is limited to in-frame clones, with some not included. The sample contains roughly 110,000 clones, approximately 85% of which appear only once. Sequencing used PBMCs. These receptors all stem from a man aged 45-60 years in good health and CMV-seronegative.

The chain employs TRBV7-9 and TRBJ1-5; perhaps TRBD1 as D (5 bases). The CDR3 has 14 amino acids. V lost 5 bases and J 7 bases, leaving 15 bases between the germline ends. Germline V gene data show CDR1 as SEHNR and CDR2 as FQNEAQ (reference sequence). The DNA for the CDR3 is TGTGCCAGCAGCGCCCAGGGATTACACCAGCCCCAGCATTTT. Encoded protein: CASSAQGLHQPQHF.

The chain carries TRBV5-1 and TRBJ2-1; TRBD2 agrees at 9 bases. Germline V gives CDR1 SGHRS, CDR2 YFSETQ. V was pared by 7 bases and J by 8 bases, with 13 bases of the junction left unmatched. This CDR3 is built from 15 residues. The CDR3 region has the DNA TGCGCCAGCGCTTGGAATCAGCGGGGGGAGGATGAGCAGTTCTTC. As protein: CASAWNQRGEDEQFF. Combining the CDR3 with reference TRBV5-1 and TRBJ2-1 gives the whole variable domain KAGVTQTPRYLIKTRGQQVTLSCSPISGHRSVSWYQQTPGQGLQFLFEYFSETQRNKGNFPGRFSGRQFSNSRSEMNVSTLELGDSALYLCASAWNQRGEDEQFFGPGTRLTVL.

This rearrangement joins TRBV7-9 to TRBJ2-2, with 7 nucleotides matching TRBD2. The CDR3 is 14 residues long. V shed 8 bases, J shed 4 bases, and the junction held 7 bases outside the gene matches. Germline V gives CDR1 SEHNR, CDR2 FQNEAQ (reference sequence). The CDR3 DNA reads TGTGCCAGCGGAGGGAGGGACGGCACCGGGGAGCTGTTTTTT. Residues: CASGGRDGTGELFF.

This clone is a singleton in its sample. V and J are TRBV28 and TRBJ1-1, with 7 bases aligning to TRBD1. V trimming: 6 bases; J trimming: 7 bases; junction bases outside the gene matches: 8. The CDR3 has 13 amino acids. Looked up from germline, CDR1 is MDHEN and CDR2 is SYDVKM. CDR3 residues: CASRKDRLNEAFF. The CDR3, as DNA: TGTGCCAGCAGAAAGGACAGGCTCAATGAAGCTTTCTTT.

V is TRBV10-2 and J is TRBJ2-4; TRBD1 agrees at 7 bases. The V gene end was trimmed by 6 bases and the J gene end by 9 bases; junction bases not matched to a gene: 14. Germline V gene lookup returns CDR1 WSHSY and CDR2 SAAADI. The CDR3 runs to 15 residues. CDR3 in amino acids: CASRGQVPRDGIQYF. CDR3 DNA sequence: TGCGCCAGCAGAGGACAGGTACCCCGGGACGGCATTCAGTACTTC.

The CDR3 loop is CASSPPGQGGNSPLHF. DNA for the CDR3: TGTGCCAGCTCACCACCCGGGCAGGGGGGTAATTCACCCCTCCACTTT. The V gene is TRBV18, the J gene TRBJ1-6; 7 bases map to TRBD1. Germline V lookup: CDR1 KGHSH, CDR2 LQKENI. V gave up 0 bases and J gave up 6 bases; unmatched junction bases: 5. This CDR3 has 16 residues.

The V gene is TRBV5-1, the J gene TRBJ2-1; the D gene is possibly TRBD2 (5 bases). Germline CDR1 and CDR2: SGHRS and YFSETQ. V was cut by 0 bases and J by 6 bases, with 7 bases left in between. The CDR3 is 13 amino acids. CDR3 sequence reads: CASSLATTNEQFF. Written as DNA, the CDR3 is TGCGCCAGCAGCTTGGCGACTACCAATGAGCAGTTCTTC.

This chain joins TRBV25-1 and TRBJ1-6; unclear D gene. Germline CDR1 reads MGHDK; CDR2 reads SYGVNS. The V and J ends lost 6 bases and 8 bases respectively, with 11 bases between them. The CDR3 runs 13 residues. CDR3 nucleotide sequence: TGTGCCAGCAGCCTATATCTGGATTCACCCCTCCACTTT. It specifies CASSLYLDSPLHF.

With regard to this clone: Sequence at one end of the junction differs from germline and may be a read error. This chain links TRBV4-1 with TRBJ1-2, with D tentatively TRBD1 (5 bases). The CDR3 spans 15 residues. Germline V gene data show CDR1 as MGHRA and CDR2 as YSYEKL. This chain's CDR3 is CASSQGGRVDYGHTF. CDR3 nucleotides: TGCGCCAGCAGCCAAGGCGGCAGGGTGGACTATGGCCACACCTTC.

The chain has TRBV9 and TRBJ2-1, with 9 nucleotides matching TRBD1. Germline V gives CDR1 SGDLS, CDR2 YYNGEE. The CDR3 extends over 15 amino acids. Trimming took 0 bases from V and 8 from J; bases not matched to a gene: 6. The CDR3 DNA sequence: TGTGCCAGCAGCGTAGTAGGGGACAGGGCCTATGAGCAGTTCTTC. Protein: CASSVVGDRAYEQFF.

As DNA, the CDR3 is TGTGCCAGCAGTGAAGCGGTACCCTCTGGAAACACCATATATTTT. It encodes CASSEAVPSGNTIYF. J is TRBJ1-3 and V is TRBV25-1; no definite D call. The CDR3 covers 15 residues. Germline lookup yields CDR1 MGHDK and CDR2 SYGVNS. Trimming stripped 2 bases from V and 0 bases from J, with 8 bases between. Complete variable domain (other parts from reference TRBV25-1 and TRBJ1-3): EADIYQTPRYLVIGTGKKITLECSQTMGHDKMYWYQQDPGMELHLIHYSYGVNSTEKGDLSSESTVSRIRTEHFPLTLESARPSHTSQYLCASSEAVPSGNTIYFGEGSWLTVV.

The rearrangement links TRBV11-2 to TRBJ2-5; D may be TRBD2 (5 bases). The V end lost 5 bases, the J end lost 1 base, and 14 bases lay between the germline ends. The germline CDR1 and CDR2 sequences are SGHAT and FQNNGV. This CDR3 contains 15 residues. For the CDR3, the DNA is TGTGCCAGCAGCACTAGAGGACGGCCCCAAGAGACCCAGTACTTC. This sequence encodes CASSTRGRPQETQYF.

This chain joins TRBV28 and TRBJ1-1, with a possible D match to TRBD1 (6 bases). Germline assignment: CDR1 MDHEN and CDR2 SYDVKM. The V end lost 5 bases, the J end lost 0 bases, and 16 bases lay between the germline ends. The CDR3 totals 16 residues. In DNA form, the CDR3 reads TGTGCCAGCAGTAACCCCGGGACATACATGAACACTGAAGCTTTCTTT. Translating gives CASSNPGTYMNTEAFF.

The V call is TRBV7-6, the J call TRBJ1-1; D might be TRBD1 (5 bases). Trimming cost V 3 bases and J 1 base, with 12 bases left between them. The germline V gene encodes CDR1 SGHVS and CDR2 FNYEAQ. There are 15 residues in the CDR3. The CDR3 loop is CASSFGGGGNTEAFF. DNA of the CDR3: TGTGCCAGCAGCTTTGGGGGAGGTGGGAACACTGAAGCTTTCTTT.

A word on this clone: The sample holds other DNA sequences that translate to the same CDR3. This rearrangement joins TRBV5-1 to TRBJ2-2, with D unresolved. Trimming took off 0 bases at V and 1 base at J, with 7 bases between the two ends. CDR1 is SGHRS and CDR2 is YFSETQ in the germline V gene. CDR3 length: 15 amino acids. CDR3 amino acids: CASSLASGNTGELFF. CDR3 sequence (DNA): TGCGCCAGCAGCTTGGCATCCGGGAACACCGGGGAGCTGTTTTTT.

The chain recombines TRBV6-5 with TRBJ2-7; D might be TRBD2 (6 bases). The CDR3 totals 15 residues. Deletions cut 3 bases from V and 2 bases from J, with 14 bases between. Germline CDR1 and CDR2: MNHEY and SVGAGI. The CDR3 DNA sequence: TGTGCCAGCAGTTATAGGCGGGGCCCCACCTACGAGCAGTACTTC. This gives the protein CASSYRRGPTYEQYF.

This rearrangement joins TRBV11-2 to TRBJ2-1; no reliable D call. Germline loops: CDR1 SGHAT, CDR2 FQNNGV. The CDR3 has 13 residues. Trimming took off 0 bases at V and 8 bases at J, with 8 bases between the two ends. CDR3 sequence reads: CASSLDRGDEQFF. CDR3 DNA: TGTGCCAGCAGCTTAGACCGAGGCGATGAGCAGTTCTTC.

The chain carries TRBV30 and TRBJ2-2; 9 nucleotides align to TRBD1. There are 17 residues in the CDR3. V lost 0 bases to trimming and J lost 4 bases; unmatched junction nucleotides: 9. Germline V CDR1 and CDR2: GTSNPN, SVGIG (reference sequence). CDR3 nucleotides: TGTGCCTGGAGTGTACAGGGACAGGGTGGTTTCACCGGGGAGCTGTTTTTT. This encodes CAWSVQGQGGFTGELFF.

This chain links TRBV18 with TRBJ2-5, with TRBD1 as a possible D gene (6 bases). This CDR3 is 14 amino acids long. The V gene's germline CDR1 is KGHSH and CDR2 LQKENI. V lost 3 bases, J lost 2 bases, and 10 bases lay in between. The CDR3 region is CASSPTGQQETQYF. The CDR3 bases are TGTGCCAGCTCACCGACAGGACAACAAGAGACCCAGTACTTC.

The CDR3 region is CATASGDLYEQYF. CDR3 in DNA: TGTGCCACTGCCTCGGGGGACCTCTACGAGCAGTACTTC. The chain has TRBV10-3 and TRBJ2-7; the D gene is possibly TRBD2 (6 bases). V dropped 10 bases and J dropped 3 bases, with 16 bases sitting between them. The CDR3 extends over 13 amino acids. Germline values: CDR1 ENHRY, CDR2 SYGVKD.

The V and J genes are TRBV5-1 and TRBJ2-3; the D gene is possibly TRBD1 (6 bases). Deletions cut 3 bases from V and 0 bases from J, with 17 bases between. Germline V gene sequence: CDR1 SGHRS, CDR2 YFSETQ. The CDR3 is 17 residues long. This CDR3 is CASSWGLSTDSTDTQYF. CDR3 coding DNA: TGCGCCAGCAGCTGGGGGCTCTCTACGGATAGCACAGATACGCAGTATTTT.

The V gene is TRBV25-1, the J gene TRBJ2-5, with TRBD1 matching over 7 bases. CDR1 is MGHDK, CDR2 SYGVNS, per germline. The CDR3 runs to 17 residues. V dropped 2 bases and J dropped 5; count of bases not matched to a gene: 14. Here the CDR3 reads CASSEIEGRGYRETQYF. The DNA for the CDR3 is TGTGCCAGCAGTGAAATAGAGGGCAGGGGGTATAGGGAGACCCAGTACTTC.

This sequence joins TRBV30 and TRBJ1-4; D is unresolved. This CDR3 comprises 14 residues. The V gene's germline CDR1 is GTSNPN and CDR2 SVGIG (reference sequence). V was cut by 3 bases and J by 0 bases, with 8 bases left in between. DNA for the CDR3: TGTGCCTGGAGCGTCGGGACAACTAATGAAAAACTGTTTTTT. Its protein product is CAWSVGTTNEKLFF.

The genes are TRBV19 and TRBJ1-1, with D tentatively TRBD1 (5 bases). Trimming removed 5 bases from V and 3 bases from J, with 19 bases in between. The CDR3 runs 16 residues. Per the germline V gene, CDR1 is LNHDA and CDR2 is SQIVND (reference sequence). The CDR3 sequence: CASSYQGPLADTEAFF. CDR3 nucleotides: TGTGCCAGTAGTTATCAGGGTCCCTTGGCGGACACTGAAGCTTTCTTT.

The chain carries TRBV5-4 and TRBJ2-5; D not certain. V was pared by 2 bases and J by 1 base, with 9 bases between. Germline V gene lookup returns CDR1 SGHNT and CDR2 YYREEE (reference sequence). CDR3 length: 14 amino acids. The CDR3 sequence is CASSFYQAQETQYF. CDR3 DNA: TGTGCCAGCAGCTTCTACCAGGCCCAAGAGACCCAGTACTTC.

This chain uses TRBV19 with TRBJ2-1; tentatively, D is TRBD1 (5 bases). The CDR3 extends over 15 amino acids. V lost 1 base to trimming and J lost 4 bases, with 11 bases between them. Germline V lookup: CDR1 LNHDA, CDR2 SQIVND (reference sequence). The CDR3: CASSIVGDRYNEQFF. CDR3 nucleotides: TGTGCCAGTAGTATAGTTGGAGACAGATACAATGAGCAGTTCTTC. Supplemented by reference TRBV19 and TRBJ2-1, the full variable domain reads DGGITQSPKYLFRKEGQNVTLSCEQNLNHDAMYWYRQDPGQGLRLIYYSQIVNDFQKGDIAEGYSVSREKKESFPLTVTSAQKNPTAFYLCASSIVGDRYNEQFFGPGTRLTVL.